These 23 T cell receptor beta chains share one sample of origin, sequenced in a study of blood T cell repertoires in COVID-19. Repertoires were generated with immunoSEQ multiplex PCR, while TCRdb's copy carries only in-frame clones and drops some. The sample contains 350,000 to 450,000 clones, 85% of which appear only once. Sequenced: peripheral blood. Every receptor here comes from a woman between 18 and 29 years old with acute or convalescent COVID-19.

The chain recombines TRBV11-2 with TRBJ2-3; maybe TRBD1 (5 bases). In germline, CDR1 is SGHAT, CDR2 FQNNGV. This CDR3 contains 16 residues. Trimming pared 0 bases from V and 6 bases from J, leaving 16 bases between. CDR3 in amino acids: CASSLEWQGEGDTQYF. CDR3 coding DNA: TGTGCCAGCAGCTTAGAATGGCAGGGCGAAGGGGATACGCAGTATTTT.

The chain uses TRBV5-1 and TRBJ2-1, with D possibly TRBD1 on 6 matching bases. The CDR3 contains 13 residues. Deletions cut 0 bases from V and 9 bases from J, with 10 bases between. CDR1 and CDR2 (germline): SGHRS, YFSETQ. This CDR3 reads CASSLDREAEQFF. The CDR3 coding sequence is TGCGCCAGCAGCTTGGACAGGGAAGCTGAGCAGTTCTTC. The full variable domain, its missing parts supplied by reference TRBV5-1 and TRBJ2-1, is KAGVTQTPRYLIKTRGQQVTLSCSPISGHRSVSWYQQTPGQGLQFLFEYFSETQRNKGNFPGRFSGRQFSNSRSEMNVSTLELGDSALYLCASSLDREAEQFFGPGTRLTVL.

This chain connects TRBV9 to TRBJ2-2, with D perhaps matching TRBD2 (7 bases). Germline CDR1 and CDR2: SGDLS and YYNGEE. This CDR3 comprises 15 residues. The germline V and J ends were trimmed by 3 bases and 7 bases, with 16 bases remaining between them. This chain's CDR3 is CASSGPRGPDGELFF. The CDR3 nucleotides are TGTGCCAGCAGCGGACCGCGGGGGCCGGACGGGGAGCTGTTTTTT.

Written as DNA, the CDR3 is TGTGCCAGCAGTGAAGGGCGGAGGGTCTACCAAGAGACCCAGTACTTC. Translation gives CASSEGRRVYQETQYF. The J gene is TRBJ2-5, the V gene TRBV25-1, with a tentative D call TRBD2 (6 bases). This CDR3 is 16 amino acids long. The ends were cut back, 2 bases at V and 0 bases at J, with 13 bases in the middle. The germline gives CDR1 MGHDK, CDR2 SYGVNS. The full variable domain, in which reference TRBV25-1 and TRBJ2-5 provide the parts outside the CDR3, is EADIYQTPRYLVIGTGKKITLECSQTMGHDKMYWYQQDPGMELHLIHYSYGVNSTEKGDLSSESTVSRIRTEHFPLTLESARPSHTSQYLCASSEGRRVYQETQYFGPGTRLLVL.

V and J are TRBV6-5 and TRBJ1-3; no clear D gene. V gave up 3 bases and J gave up 1 base, with 4 bases separating them. Germline CDR1 and CDR2: MNHEY and SVGAGI. The CDR3 spans 13 residues. CDR3: CASSYSSGNTIYF. The CDR3 DNA sequence: TGTGCCAGCAGTTATTCGTCTGGAAACACCATATATTTT.

In this sample, this clone turned up once. This chain links TRBV3-1 (or the pseudogene TRBV3-2) with TRBJ2-3; TRBD2 agrees at 8 bases. V lost 4 bases to trimming and J lost 4 bases; unmatched junction nucleotides: 7. CDR1 and CDR2 from the germline V gene are LGHDT and YNNKEL (reference sequence). This CDR3 has 15 amino acids. DNA of the CDR3: TGTGCCAGCAGCCTCGACGGGGGGGCCGCAGATACGCAGTATTTT. Protein product: CASSLDGGAADTQYF.

V usage is TRBV18 and J usage is TRBJ2-5, with D possibly TRBD2 on 6 matching bases. CDR1 and CDR2 (germline): KGHSH, LQKENI. V was pared by 1 base and J by 5 bases, with 11 bases between. This CDR3 is 14 amino acids long. The CDR3 DNA follows: TGTGCCAGCTCACCACTTACGGGGGACGAGACCCAGTACTTC. It is translated as CASSPLTGDETQYF.

V usage is TRBV5-1 and J usage is TRBJ2-5; 7 positions match TRBD1. CDR1 is SGHRS, CDR2 YFSETQ, per germline. This CDR3 is built from 17 residues. J lost 2 bases, V lost 5 bases, and 15 bases had no gene match. In nucleotides, the CDR3 is TGCGCCAGCAGACCATCCCCGGGACAGCCTTGGCAAGAGACCCAGTACTTC. Translating gives CASRPSPGQPWQETQYF.

The chain links TRBV28 to TRBJ2-1, with 9 bases identical to TRBD2. The CDR3 spans 16 residues. The V segment lost 5 bases and the J segment 1 base; nucleotides outside the gene matches: 6. Germline V gene lookup returns CDR1 MDHEN and CDR2 SYDVKM. The CDR3 DNA reads TGTGCCAGCAGTAGTTTAGCGGGAGTATCCTACAATGAGCAGTTCTTC. Translated: CASSSLAGVSYNEQFF.

The chain joins TRBV11-2 to TRBJ2-2; D might be TRBD1 (6 bases). V was shortened by 5 bases and J by 2 bases, with 15 bases between the two germline ends. The CDR3 extends over 16 amino acids. CDR1 is SGHAT and CDR2 is FQNNGV in the germline V gene. CDR3 sequence reads: CASSGTAGTNTGELFF. The CDR3, as DNA: TGTGCCAGCAGCGGGACGGCAGGGACAAACACCGGGGAGCTGTTTTTT.

The gene calls are TRBV10-3 and TRBJ1-1; weak D call: TRBD1 (5 bases). The CDR3 has 15 amino acids. Germline values: CDR1 ENHRY, CDR2 SYGVKD. The V end was cut by 2 bases, the J end by 3 bases, with 13 bases between. The DNA of the CDR3 is TGTGCCATCAGTGAGGGATACAGGCGTGACACTGAAGCTTTCTTT. As protein: CAISEGYRRDTEAFF.

The gene calls are TRBV5-1 and TRBJ2-3; 10 nucleotides align to TRBD1. Germline V gene sequence: CDR1 SGHRS, CDR2 YFSETQ. The CDR3 covers 18 residues. The junction had 10 bases not matched to a gene; V was cut back by 1 base and J by 2 bases. CDR3 coding DNA: TGCGCCAGCAGCTTGTACCCCGTGGGGACAGGGGCCACAGATACGCAGTATTTT. Translated: CASSLYPVGTGATDTQYF.

The sample holds one count of this clone. The V call is TRBV5-4, the J call TRBJ2-3, with 12 bases identical to TRBD2. CDR1 and CDR2 (germline): SGHNT, YYREEE (reference sequence). This CDR3 has 15 amino acids. After removal of 3 bases from V and 5 bases from J, the junction contained 4 bases not matched to a gene. The CDR3 bases are TGTGCCAGCAGCTCGACTAGCGGGAGAAGAGATACGCAGTATTTT. The encoded protein is CASSSTSGRRDTQYF.

This rearrangement joins TRBV19 to TRBJ2-3, with D possibly TRBD1 on 6 matching bases. V was clipped by 3 bases and J by 0 bases, with 10 bases between them. CDR3 length equals 15 residues. Per germline, CDR1 LNHDA and CDR2 SQIVND (reference sequence). CDR3 bases: TGTGCCAGTAGTATCAGGGGCGTAAGCACAGATACGCAGTATTTT. Its protein is CASSIRGVSTDTQYF.

The V call is TRBV19, the J call TRBJ1-5, with TRBD1 matching 8 bases. Losses at the gene ends were 6 bases for V and 9 bases for J; bases not matched to a gene: 16. CDR1 and CDR2 from the germline V gene are LNHDA and SQIVND (reference sequence). CDR3 length: 16 amino acids. The CDR3 protein is CASRAGDRLPIGPQHF. Here the CDR3 DNA reads TGTGCCAGTAGGGCCGGGGACAGGCTTCCCATCGGGCCCCAGCATTTT.

Here the CDR3 reads CASSYGGASGYTF. CDR3 bases: TGTGCCAGCAGTTACGGGGGGGCTTCAGGCTACACCTTC. The chain couples TRBV6-5 to TRBJ1-2; possibly TRBD1 for D (6 bases). Per the germline V gene, CDR1 is MNHEY and CDR2 is SVGAGI. Trimming cost V 2 bases and J 8 bases, with 12 bases left between them. The CDR3 runs 13 residues.

The V and J genes are TRBV5-8 and TRBJ1-5; TRBD1 is a possible D gene (5 bases). The CDR3 is 16 residues long. Looked up from germline, CDR1 is SGHTS and CDR2 is YDEGEE. The V end lost 1 base, the J end lost 1 base, and 12 bases lay between the germline ends. In DNA, the CDR3 is TGTGCCAGCAGCTTGTTTAGCCAGGGAAGCAATCAGCCCCAGCATTTT. Protein sequence: CASSLFSQGSNQPQHF.

The chain recombines TRBV19 with TRBJ1-2, with 7 nucleotides matching TRBD1. Per germline, CDR1 LNHDA and CDR2 SQIVND (reference sequence). V dropped 7 bases and J dropped 6; count of bases not matched to a gene: 8. The CDR3 totals 13 residues. The CDR3 loop reads CASMLDRNNGYTF. The CDR3 region has the DNA TGTGCCAGTATGCTGGACAGGAACAATGGCTACACCTTC. Full variable domain (remainder filled in from reference TRBV19 and TRBJ1-2): DGGITQSPKYLFRKEGQNVTLSCEQNLNHDAMYWYRQDPGQGLRLIYYSQIVNDFQKGDIAEGYSVSREKKESFPLTVTSAQKNPTAFYLCASMLDRNNGYTFGSGTRLTVV.

The rearrangement joins TRBV9 to TRBJ1-1; possible D gene TRBD1, 5 bases. Germline CDR1 SGDLS, CDR2 YYNGEE. The V end lost 4 bases, the J end lost 1 base, and 8 bases lay between the germline ends. The CDR3 runs to 13 residues. The CDR3 bases are TGTGCCAGCAGCCTCCAGGGGAACACTGAAGCTTTCTTT. Amino acids: CASSLQGNTEAFF.

The chain recombines TRBV13 with TRBJ1-1; 8 nucleotides align to TRBD1. V trimming: 5 bases; J trimming: 2 bases; junction bases outside the gene matches: 7. Germline V gene lookup returns CDR1 PRHDT and CDR2 FYEKMQ (reference sequence). The CDR3 is made up of 15 amino acids. In DNA form, the CDR3 reads TGTGCCAGCAGCACCGGACAGGGTAGCAACACTGAAGCTTTCTTT. It translates to CASSTGQGSNTEAFF.

The chain recombines TRBV28 with TRBJ2-1; D might be TRBD2 (6 bases). This CDR3 contains 14 residues. V lost 4 bases, J lost 4 bases, and 11 bases lay in between. Germline CDR1 and CDR2: MDHEN and SYDVKM. CDR3: CASSSLAPYNEQFF. DNA for the CDR3: TGTGCCAGCAGTTCGCTAGCGCCTTACAATGAGCAGTTCTTC. Supplemented by reference TRBV28 and TRBJ2-1, the full variable domain reads DVKVTQSSRYLVKRTGEKVFLECVQDMDHENMFWYRQDPGLGLRLIYFSYDVKMKEKGDIPEGYSVSREKKERFSLILESASTNQTSMYLCASSSLAPYNEQFFGPGTRLTVL.

This clone was seen a few times. In DNA, the CDR3 is TGTGCCAGCAGAATCCCAGGGGGTGGCACTGAAGCTTTCTTT. It translates to CASRIPGGGTEAFF. This chain connects TRBV14 to TRBJ1-1; TRBD1 aligns across 7 bases. From germline, CDR1 is SGHDN and CDR2 FVKESK. V lost 6 bases to trimming and J lost 4 bases; unmatched junction nucleotides: 8. The CDR3 covers 14 residues.

The chain combines TRBV9 with TRBJ1-2, with no clear D. This CDR3 has 13 amino acids. V lost 0 bases and J lost 0, with 3 bases in between. Germline V gene sequence: CDR1 SGDLS, CDR2 YYNGEE. The CDR3 protein is CASSVGANYGYTF. The CDR3 region has the DNA TGTGCCAGCAGCGTAGGAGCTAACTATGGCTACACCTTC.